This T cell receptor beta chain emerged from a study of blood T cell repertoires in COVID-19. Overall study context: Sites across the United States, Italy and Spain contributed samples from acute and convalescent COVID-19.

The data were produced by immunoSEQ multiplex PCR, yet TCRdb's version contains in-frame clones alone and is incomplete. The data hold about 170,000 clones, with about 86% observed a single time. Looked up from germline, CDR1 is KGHSH and CDR2 is LQKENI. The V and J ends lost 3 bases and 2 bases, in that order; junction bases with no gene match: 5. This CDR3 spans 15 amino acids. Source material: peripheral blood. The V call is TRBV18, the J call TRBJ2-5; 8 bases match TRBD1. The sequence was collected from a man between 65 and 85 years old with active or convalescent COVID-19. The CDR3 loop reads CASSPLQGEQETQYF. The CDR3 DNA reads TGTGCCAGCTCACCTTTACAGGGGGAACAAGAGACCCAGTACTTC.